These T cell receptor beta chains were read from a single sample in a study of Graves' ophthalmopathy and Graves' hyperthyroidism. MiXCR, applied by TCRdb to the multiplex PCR reads, yields one record per CDR3 protein. The table includes approximately 210,000 distinct CDR3 sequences, around 30% detected once. Material: peripheral blood. These receptors were obtained from a man between 45 and 60 years old with Graves' ophthalmopathy. Each CDR3 is given with its conserved first and last residue. A D gene is named only where the DNA matches it firmly. Clone size is stated in some rows and not others, as once, few, many or a class when expanded.

-	TRBV30	-	15	TRBJ2-5	CASRGGGAHQETQYF	TGTGCCAGCAGAGGGGGGGGCGCACACCAAGAGACCCAGTACTTC
TRBD1	TRBV11-2	many	15	TRBJ2-7	CASSEGTGATYEQYF	TGTGCCAGCAGCGAAGGGACAGGGGCGACTTACGAGCAGTACTTC
-	TRBV30	many	14	TRBJ1-2	CAWSAIGFNNGYTF	TGTGCCTGGAGTGCAATAGGGTTTAATAATGGCTACACCTTC
-	TRBV5-1	many	13	TRBJ1-5	CASSLDMNQPQHF	TGCGCCAGCAGCTTGGACATGAATCAGCCCCAGCATTTT
-	TRBV19	many	13	TRBJ1-1	CATGRFTNTEAFF	TGTGCCACCGGCAGGTTCACGAACACTGAAGCTTTCTTT
-	TRBV10-1	many	13	TRBJ2-2	CASSESGSGELFF	TGCGCCAGCAGTGAGTCCGGCTCGGGGGAGCTGTTTTTT
TRBD2	TRBV7-7	-	13	TRBJ2-5	CASGASFTETQYF	TGTGCTAGCGGGGCTAGTTTTACGGAGACCCAGTACTTC
-	TRBV29-1	many	13	TRBJ2-7	CSVVVDISYEQYF	TGCAGCGTTGTAGTGGACATTTCCTACGAGCAGTACTTC
TRBD2	TRBV27	many	18	TRBJ2-2	CASSLSSGVFANTGELFF	TGTGCCAGCAGTTTATCGAGCGGGGTCTTCGCGAACACCGGGGAGCTGTTTTTT
TRBD2	TRBV12-3/TRBV12-4	-	15	TRBJ2-5	CASSSSGRAMKTQYF	TGTGCCAGCAGCTCGAGCGGGAGGGCCATGAAGACCCAGTACTTC
-	TRBV15	many	15	TRBJ2-2	CATSSIGHNTGELFF	TGTGCCACCAGCAGTATCGGACACAACACCGGGGAGCTGTTTTTT
TRBD1	TRBV5-6	many	15	TRBJ2-7	CASSLADRVTYEQYF	TGTGCCAGCAGCTTGGCGGACAGGGTAACCTACGAGCAGTACTTC
-	TRBV6-2/TRBV6-3	-	15	TRBJ1-2	CASWVWDGPNYGYTF	TGTGCCAGTTGGGTTTGGGACGGACCTAACTATGGCTACACCTTC